The 16 T cell receptor beta chains listed next were all sequenced from one sample in a study of siplizumab effects on memory and regulatory T cells. TCRdb keeps only in-frame clones here, not all; method: immunoSEQ multiplex PCR. The table shows approximately 100,000 clones, with about 93% occurring only once. The sample taken for sequencing was non-Treg CD4+ T cells sorted from blood. The receptors were sampled from a human donor in good health.

This chain connects TRBV7-8 to TRBJ1-1, with TRBD1 as a possible D gene (5 bases). This CDR3 has 15 amino acids. Germline V CDR1 and CDR2: SGHVS, FQNEAQ. V shed 1 base and J shed 0 bases, with 9 bases lying between them. The CDR3 DNA reads as TGTGCCAGCAGCTTAGGGGGGGTCATGAACACTGAAGCTTTCTTT. Translation: CASSLGGVMNTEAFF.

The chain recombines TRBV2 with TRBJ2-2; 7 bases match TRBD2. The germline CDR1 and CDR2 sequences are SNHLY and FYNNEI. The trim removed 6 bases at V and 5 bases at J, leaving 9 bases unmatched. The CDR3 totals 15 residues. The CDR3 loop reads CASRMTSSETGELFF. As DNA, the CDR3 is TGTGCCAGCAGGATGACTAGCTCCGAAACCGGGGAGCTGTTTTTT.

The chain carries TRBV18 and TRBJ2-3; 7 bases align to TRBD1. From germline, CDR1 is KGHSH and CDR2 LQKENI. CDR3 length equals 16 residues. V lost 3 bases, J lost 3 bases, and 9 bases stayed unmatched. This chain's CDR3 is CASSPSGTVSTDTQYF. CDR3 in DNA: TGTGCCAGCTCACCCTCCGGGACAGTGAGTACAGATACGCAGTATTTT.

The V gene is TRBV27, the J gene TRBJ2-7; D tentatively fits TRBD1 or TRBD2 (6 bases each). V was cut by 5 bases and J by 2 bases, with 13 bases left in between. The CDR3 totals 14 residues. Germline CDR1 is MNHEY and CDR2 is SMNVEV (reference sequence). The CDR3 sequence: CASSPGAIPYEQYF. CDR3 DNA sequence: TGTGCCAGCAGTCCGGGGGCAATACCCTACGAGCAGTACTTC.

This clone was picked up one time. The chain links TRBV11-2 to TRBJ1-2; TRBD1 aligns across 9 bases. This CDR3 spans 15 amino acids. The germline V gene has CDR1 SGHAT and CDR2 FQNNGV. V was pared by 6 bases and J by 4 bases, with 9 bases of the junction left unmatched. CDR3 amino acids: CASSPGTGSSYGYTF. CDR3 in DNA: TGTGCCAGCAGTCCCGGGACAGGGAGCTCCTATGGCTACACCTTC.

The J gene is TRBJ2-7, the V gene TRBV28; TRBD2 matches 15 bases. V shed 10 bases, J shed 7 bases, and the junction held 5 bases outside the gene matches. CDR3 length: 13 residues. Germline V gives CDR1 MDHEN, CDR2 SYDVKM. CDR3 DNA: TGTGCCACCCGGACTAGCGGGAGGGGTGAGCAGTACTTC. It translates to CATRTSGRGEQYF.

This chain joins TRBV5-1 and TRBJ1-4; weak D call: TRBD1 (5 bases). The CDR3 is 14 residues long. Germline V gene sequence: CDR1 SGHRS, CDR2 YFSETQ. Trimming removed 1 base from V and 8 bases from J, with 12 bases in between. The CDR3 coding sequence is TGCGCCAGCAGCTTGTGGGGGGACCGGGAAAAACTGTTTTTT. Amino acid sequence: CASSLWGDREKLFF.

The chain joins TRBV29-1 to TRBJ2-5, with 10 nucleotides matching TRBD2. The CDR3 has 13 residues. In germline, CDR1 is SQVTM, CDR2 ANQGSEA. The trim removed 7 bases at V and 5 bases at J, leaving 7 bases unmatched. The CDR3 loop reads CSAVAGGFETQYF. CDR3 in DNA: TGCAGCGCCGTAGCGGGGGGCTTCGAGACCCAGTACTTC.

The J gene is TRBJ2-3, the V gene TRBV28; D is unresolved. V lost 6 bases and J lost 1, with 14 bases in between. Germline CDR1 and CDR2: MDHEN and SYDVKM. This CDR3 is 15 amino acids long. For the CDR3, the DNA is TGTGCCAGCAGCCCCCCCGGAAGGCGCACAGATACGCAGTATTTT. It is translated as CASSPPGRRTDTQYF.

This clone occurred a few times. The chain has TRBV6-4 and TRBJ2-1; 14 bases fit TRBD2. Trimming removed 6 bases from V and 8 bases from J; junction bases left unmatched: 6. The CDR3 length is 15 residues. The V gene's germline CDR1 is MRHNA and CDR2 SNTAGT. The CDR3 DNA is TGTGCCAGCAGCCTCGGGACTAGCGGGGGTGATGAGCAGTTCTTC. Its protein product is CASSLGTSGGDEQFF.

The rearrangement links TRBV7-3 to TRBJ1-1, with D unclear. Germline values: CDR1 SGHTA, CDR2 FQGTGA. V lost 5 bases and J 5 bases, leaving 12 bases between the germline ends. The CDR3 is 13 residues long. The CDR3 bases are TGTGCCAGCAGCGCTAAGCGGGGTACTGAAGCTTTCTTT. It specifies CASSAKRGTEAFF.

The rearrangement joins TRBV19 to TRBJ2-4; maybe TRBD1 (6 bases). V was shortened by 2 bases and J by 5 bases, with 19 bases between the two germline ends. In germline, CDR1 is LNHDA, CDR2 SQIVND (reference sequence). The CDR3 consists of 17 residues. CDR3 DNA sequence: TGTGCCAGTAGTATAACCTCCGGGACAACTCGGCAAAACATTCAGTACTTC. This translates into CASSITSGTTRQNIQYF.

The chain links TRBV30 to TRBJ1-3, with D uncertain. The V and J ends lost 7 bases and 2 bases respectively, with 18 bases between them. The CDR3 length is 15 residues. Germline assignment: CDR1 GTSNPN and CDR2 SVGIG (reference sequence). Here the CDR3 DNA reads TGTGCCTACACGGTGAGAGCCCGCCCTGGAAACACCATATATTTT. Protein sequence: CAYTVRARPGNTIYF.

The chain recombines TRBV27 with TRBJ2-1, with D possibly matching TRBD1 (5 bases). Trimming removed 2 bases from V and 5 bases from J, with 13 bases in between. The germline CDR1 and CDR2 sequences are MNHEY and SMNVEV (reference sequence). CDR3 length: 15 amino acids. DNA for the CDR3: TGTGCCAGCAGTTTAAGGGGAAAGCAGAACAATGAGCAGTTCTTC. Encoded protein: CASSLRGKQNNEQFF.

The chain joins TRBV7-6 to TRBJ2-3; weak D call: TRBD2 (7 bases). Germline V CDR1 and CDR2: SGHVS, FNYEAQ. CDR3 length: 15 residues. The V and J ends lost 6 bases and 2 bases respectively, with 15 bases between them. CDR3 nucleotide sequence: TGTGCCAGCAGAAGAAGCGGGACATCCACAGATACGCAGTATTTT. Its protein product is CASRRSGTSTDTQYF.

V gene TRBV5-6 combines with J gene TRBJ2-7, with D possibly matching TRBD1 (6 bases). The germline CDR1 and CDR2 sequences are SGHDT and YYEEEE. The CDR3 loop spans 14 amino acids. With 7 bases removed from V and 6 bases from J, the gap between germline ends came to 20 bases. The CDR3 region is CASSRNRVVGEQYF. The CDR3 DNA is TGTGCCAGCTCCAGAAACAGGGTAGTCGGCGAGCAGTACTTC.